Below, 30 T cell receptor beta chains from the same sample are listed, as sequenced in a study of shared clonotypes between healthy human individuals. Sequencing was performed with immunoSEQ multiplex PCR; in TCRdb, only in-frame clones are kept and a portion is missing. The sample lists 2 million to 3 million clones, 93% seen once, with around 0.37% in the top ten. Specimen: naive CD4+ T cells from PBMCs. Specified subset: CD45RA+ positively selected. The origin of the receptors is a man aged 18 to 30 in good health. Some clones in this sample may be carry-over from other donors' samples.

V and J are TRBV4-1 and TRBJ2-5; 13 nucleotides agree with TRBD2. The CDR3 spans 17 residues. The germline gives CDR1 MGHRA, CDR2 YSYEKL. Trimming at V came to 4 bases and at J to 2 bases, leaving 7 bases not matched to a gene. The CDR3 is CASSPPGLAGWQETQYF. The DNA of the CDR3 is TGCGCCAGCAGCCCGCCGGGACTAGCGGGATGGCAAGAGACCCAGTACTTC.

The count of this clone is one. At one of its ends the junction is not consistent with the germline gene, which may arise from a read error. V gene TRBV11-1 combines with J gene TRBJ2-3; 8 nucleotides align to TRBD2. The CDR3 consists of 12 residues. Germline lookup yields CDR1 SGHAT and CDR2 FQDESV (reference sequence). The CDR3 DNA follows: TGTGCCAGCAGCTTCGGACTAGCCAGCCAACATTTT. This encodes CASSFGLASQHF.

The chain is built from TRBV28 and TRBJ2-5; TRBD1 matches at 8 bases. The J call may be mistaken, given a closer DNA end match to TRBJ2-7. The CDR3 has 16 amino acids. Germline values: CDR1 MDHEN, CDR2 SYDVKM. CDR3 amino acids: CASSLSLGGQAYEQYF. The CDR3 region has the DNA TGTGCCAGCAGTTTAAGTCTAGGGGGACAGGCCTACGAGCAGTACTTC.

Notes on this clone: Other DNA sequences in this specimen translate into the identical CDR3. The DNA of the CDR3 is TGTGCCAGCAGCGTAGTGGGGAGCTCCTACGAGCAGTACTTC. Translating gives CASSVVGSSYEQYF. The V call is TRBV9, the J call TRBJ2-7, with D possibly matching TRBD2 (5 bases). CDR3 length equals 14 residues. Trimming pared 0 bases from V and 0 bases from J, leaving 7 bases between. CDR1 is SGDLS, CDR2 YYNGEE, per germline.

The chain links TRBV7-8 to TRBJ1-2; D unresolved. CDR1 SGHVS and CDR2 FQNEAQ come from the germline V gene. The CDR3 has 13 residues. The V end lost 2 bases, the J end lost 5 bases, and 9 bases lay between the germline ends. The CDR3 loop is CASSLYRGYGYTF. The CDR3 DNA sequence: TGTGCCAGCAGCTTATACCGAGGGTATGGCTACACCTTC.

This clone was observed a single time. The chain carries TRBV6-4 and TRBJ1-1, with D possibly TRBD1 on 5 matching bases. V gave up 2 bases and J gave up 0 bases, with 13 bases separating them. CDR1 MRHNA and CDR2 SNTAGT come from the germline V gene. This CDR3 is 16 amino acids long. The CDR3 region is CASSDVCLRVNTEAFF. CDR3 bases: TGTGCCAGCAGTGACGTTTGCCTCAGGGTGAACACTGAAGCTTTCTTT.

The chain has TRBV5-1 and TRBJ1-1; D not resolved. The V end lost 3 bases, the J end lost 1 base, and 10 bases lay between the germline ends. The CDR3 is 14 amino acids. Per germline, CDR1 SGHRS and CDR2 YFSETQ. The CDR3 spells CASSSQTQNTEAFF. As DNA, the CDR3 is TGCGCCAGCAGCTCCCAGACTCAGAACACTGAAGCTTTCTTT. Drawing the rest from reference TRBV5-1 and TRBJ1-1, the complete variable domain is KAGVTQTPRYLIKTRGQQVTLSCSPISGHRSVSWYQQTPGQGLQFLFEYFSETQRNKGNFPGRFSGRQFSNSRSEMNVSTLELGDSALYLCASSSQTQNTEAFFGQGTRLTVV.

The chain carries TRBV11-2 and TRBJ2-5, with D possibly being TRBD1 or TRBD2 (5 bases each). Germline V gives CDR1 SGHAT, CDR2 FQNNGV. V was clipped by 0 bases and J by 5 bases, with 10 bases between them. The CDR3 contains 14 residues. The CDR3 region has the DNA TGTGCCAGCAGCTTAGATAGGGGAGCGGAGACCCAGTACTTC. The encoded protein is CASSLDRGAETQYF.

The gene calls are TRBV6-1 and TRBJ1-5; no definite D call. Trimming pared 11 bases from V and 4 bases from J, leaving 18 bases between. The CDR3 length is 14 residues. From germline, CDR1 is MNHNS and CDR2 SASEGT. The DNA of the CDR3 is TGTGCCGTTTTGGGTGGCACACCAAATCAGCCCCAGCATTTT. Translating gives CAVLGGTPNQPQHF.

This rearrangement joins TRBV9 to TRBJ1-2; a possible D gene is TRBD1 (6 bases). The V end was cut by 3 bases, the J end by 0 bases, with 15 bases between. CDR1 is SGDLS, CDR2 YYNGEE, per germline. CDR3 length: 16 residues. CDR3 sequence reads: CASSEIWGPANYGYTF. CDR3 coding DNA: TGTGCCAGCAGCGAAATCTGGGGGCCCGCTAACTATGGCTACACCTTC.

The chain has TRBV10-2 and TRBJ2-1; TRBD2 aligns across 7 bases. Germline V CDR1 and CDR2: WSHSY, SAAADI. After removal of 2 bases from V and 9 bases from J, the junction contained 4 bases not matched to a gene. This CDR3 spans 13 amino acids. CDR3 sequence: CASSERTGGEQFF. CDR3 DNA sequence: TGCGCCAGCAGTGAGAGGACGGGGGGTGAGCAGTTCTTC.

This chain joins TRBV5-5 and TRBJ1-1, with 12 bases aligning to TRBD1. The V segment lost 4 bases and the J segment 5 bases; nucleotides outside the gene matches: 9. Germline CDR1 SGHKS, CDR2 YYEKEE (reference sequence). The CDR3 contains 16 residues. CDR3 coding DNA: TGTGCCAGCAGCCCGGGGACAGGGGGCGTAGGAACTGAAGCTTTCTTT. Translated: CASSPGTGGVGTEAFF.

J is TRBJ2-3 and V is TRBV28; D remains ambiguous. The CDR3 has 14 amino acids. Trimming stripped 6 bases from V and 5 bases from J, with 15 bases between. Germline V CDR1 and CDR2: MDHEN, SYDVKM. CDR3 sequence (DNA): TGTGCCAGCAGGCCGCAAGTCCCAGTAGATACGCAGTATTTT. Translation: CASRPQVPVDTQYF. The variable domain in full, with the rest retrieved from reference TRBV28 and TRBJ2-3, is DVKVTQSSRYLVKRTGEKVFLECVQDMDHENMFWYRQDPGLGLRLIYFSYDVKMKEKGDIPEGYSVSREKKERFSLILESASTNQTSMYLCASRPQVPVDTQYFGPGTRLTVL.

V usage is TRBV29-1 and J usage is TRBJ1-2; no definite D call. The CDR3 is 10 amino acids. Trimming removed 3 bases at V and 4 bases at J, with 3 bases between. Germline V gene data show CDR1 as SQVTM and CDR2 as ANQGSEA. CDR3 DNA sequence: TGCAGCGTTGATACCTATGGCTACACCTTC. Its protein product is CSVDTYGYTF.

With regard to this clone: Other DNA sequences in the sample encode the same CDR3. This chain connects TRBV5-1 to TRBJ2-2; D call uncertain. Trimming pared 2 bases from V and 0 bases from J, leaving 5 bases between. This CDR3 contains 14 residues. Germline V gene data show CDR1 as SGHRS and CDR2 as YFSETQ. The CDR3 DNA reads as TGCGCCAGCAGCTTTCAGCCGAACACCGGGGAGCTGTTTTTT. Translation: CASSFQPNTGELFF. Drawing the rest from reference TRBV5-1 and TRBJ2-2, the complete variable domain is KAGVTQTPRYLIKTRGQQVTLSCSPISGHRSVSWYQQTPGQGLQFLFEYFSETQRNKGNFPGRFSGRQFSNSRSEMNVSTLELGDSALYLCASSFQPNTGELFFGEGSRLTVL.

The CDR3 region is CASSRTGSKTGELFF. The CDR3 DNA sequence: TGTGCCAGCAGTCGGACCGGGAGTAAGACCGGGGAGCTGTTTTTT. J is TRBJ2-2 and V is TRBV28; the D gene is possibly TRBD2 (6 bases). The CDR3 is made up of 15 amino acids. Trimming took 5 bases from V and 5 from J, leaving 15 bases between them. CDR1 is MDHEN and CDR2 is SYDVKM in the germline V gene. Supplemented by reference TRBV28 and TRBJ2-2, the full variable domain reads DVKVTQSSRYLVKRTGEKVFLECVQDMDHENMFWYRQDPGLGLRLIYFSYDVKMKEKGDIPEGYSVSREKKERFSLILESASTNQTSMYLCASSRTGSKTGELFFGEGSRLTVL.

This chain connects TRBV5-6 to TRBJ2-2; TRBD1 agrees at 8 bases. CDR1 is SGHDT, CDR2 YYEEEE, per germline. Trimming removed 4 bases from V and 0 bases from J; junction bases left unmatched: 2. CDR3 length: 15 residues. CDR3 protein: CASSADRANTGELFF. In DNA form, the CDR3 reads TGTGCCAGCAGCGCGGACAGGGCGAACACCGGGGAGCTGTTTTTT.

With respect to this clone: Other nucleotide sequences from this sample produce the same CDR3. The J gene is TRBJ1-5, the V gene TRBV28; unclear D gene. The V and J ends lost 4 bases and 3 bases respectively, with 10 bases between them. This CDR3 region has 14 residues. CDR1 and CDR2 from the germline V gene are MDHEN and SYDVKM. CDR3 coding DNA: TGTGCCAGCAGTTCAGGACGGAACAATCAGCCCCAGCATTTT. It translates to CASSSGRNNQPQHF.

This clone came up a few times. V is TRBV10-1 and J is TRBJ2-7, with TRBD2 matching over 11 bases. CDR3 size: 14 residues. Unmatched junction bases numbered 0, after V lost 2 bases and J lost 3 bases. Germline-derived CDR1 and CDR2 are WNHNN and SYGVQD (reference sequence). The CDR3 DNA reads TGCGCCAGCAGTGAGGGACTAGCGGGCTACGAGCAGTACTTC. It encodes CASSEGLAGYEQYF.

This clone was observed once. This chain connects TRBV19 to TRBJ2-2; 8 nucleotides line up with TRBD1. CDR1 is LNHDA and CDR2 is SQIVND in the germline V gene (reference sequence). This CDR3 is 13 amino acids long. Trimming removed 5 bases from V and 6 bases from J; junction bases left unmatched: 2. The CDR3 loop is CASSSRGPGELFF. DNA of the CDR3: TGTGCCAGTAGTTCCAGGGGGCCCGGGGAGCTGTTTTTT.

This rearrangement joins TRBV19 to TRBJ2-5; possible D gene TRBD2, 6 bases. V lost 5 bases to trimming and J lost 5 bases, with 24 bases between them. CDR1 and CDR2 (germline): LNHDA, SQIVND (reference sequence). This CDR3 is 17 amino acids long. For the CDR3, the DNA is TGTGCCAGTAGTCTCTACGGTGTAGGGACTTTTTACGAGACCCAGTACTTC. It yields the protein CASSLYGVGTFYETQYF.

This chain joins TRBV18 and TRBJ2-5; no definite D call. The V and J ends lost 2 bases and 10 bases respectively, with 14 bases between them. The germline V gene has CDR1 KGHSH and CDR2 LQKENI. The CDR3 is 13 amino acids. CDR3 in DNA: TGTGCCAGCTCACCAAACCATCTAAGGGACCAGTACTTC. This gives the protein CASSPNHLRDQYF.

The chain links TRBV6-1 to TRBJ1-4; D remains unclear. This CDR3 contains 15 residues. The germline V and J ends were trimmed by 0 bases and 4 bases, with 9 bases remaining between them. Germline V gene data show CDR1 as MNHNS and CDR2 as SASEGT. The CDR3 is CASSEAARSNEKLFF. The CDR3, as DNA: TGTGCCAGCAGTGAAGCGGCCAGGAGTAATGAAAAACTGTTTTTT.

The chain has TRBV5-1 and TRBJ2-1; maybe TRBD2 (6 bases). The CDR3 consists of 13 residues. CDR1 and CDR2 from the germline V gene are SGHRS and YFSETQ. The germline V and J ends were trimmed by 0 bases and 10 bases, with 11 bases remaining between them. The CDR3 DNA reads TGCGCCAGCAGCTTGGCGGCGGGACGCGAGCAGTTCTTC. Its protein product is CASSLAAGREQFF. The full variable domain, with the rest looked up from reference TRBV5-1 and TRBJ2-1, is KAGVTQTPRYLIKTRGQQVTLSCSPISGHRSVSWYQQTPGQGLQFLFEYFSETQRNKGNFPGRFSGRQFSNSRSEMNVSTLELGDSALYLCASSLAAGREQFFGPGTRLTVL.

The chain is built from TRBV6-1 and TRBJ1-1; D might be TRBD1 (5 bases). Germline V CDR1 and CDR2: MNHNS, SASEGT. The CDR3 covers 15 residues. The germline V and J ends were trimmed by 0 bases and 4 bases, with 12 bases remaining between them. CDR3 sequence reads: CASSEAKGWSTEAFF. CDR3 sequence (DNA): TGTGCCAGCAGTGAAGCGAAGGGGTGGAGCACTGAAGCTTTCTTT.

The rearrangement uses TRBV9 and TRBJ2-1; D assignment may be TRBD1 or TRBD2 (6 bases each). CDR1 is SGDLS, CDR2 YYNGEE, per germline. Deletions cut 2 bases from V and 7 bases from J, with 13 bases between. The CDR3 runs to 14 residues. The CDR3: CASSVGGQGNEQFF. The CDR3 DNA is TGTGCCAGCAGCGTTGGGGGGCAAGGGAATGAGCAGTTCTTC.

The CDR3, as DNA: TGTGCCAGCAGTTTATGGGGGGGCACGAACACTGAAGCTTTCTTT. Its translation is CASSLWGGTNTEAFF. The chain recombines TRBV28 with TRBJ1-1; perhaps TRBD1 as D (6 bases). The V and J ends lost 0 bases and 1 base respectively, with 9 bases between them. Germline CDR1 reads MDHEN; CDR2 reads SYDVKM. The CDR3 spans 15 residues.

The CDR3 DNA is TGCGCCAGCAGTCAATTACGATCGCTTCCGGGACACCACCTCTCCTACGAGCAGTACTTC. Encoded protein: CASSQLRSLPGHHLSYEQYF. The chain has TRBV23-1 and TRBJ2-7; D might be TRBD1 (6 bases). TRBV23-1 is classed as an ORF, of uncertain function. Trimming removed 1 base at V and 0 bases at J, with 25 bases between. The CDR3 extends over 20 amino acids.

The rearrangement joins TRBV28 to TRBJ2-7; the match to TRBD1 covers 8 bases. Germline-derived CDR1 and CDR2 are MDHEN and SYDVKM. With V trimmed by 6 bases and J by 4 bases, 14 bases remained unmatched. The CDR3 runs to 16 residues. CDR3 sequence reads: CASRTIRGRNSYEQYF. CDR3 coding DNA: TGTGCCAGCAGAACCATCAGGGGGCGTAATTCGTACGAGCAGTACTTC.

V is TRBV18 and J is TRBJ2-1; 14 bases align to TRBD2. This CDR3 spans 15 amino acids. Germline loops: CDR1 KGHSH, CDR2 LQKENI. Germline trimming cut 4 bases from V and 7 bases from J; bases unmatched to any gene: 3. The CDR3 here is CASSRGLAGGNEQFF. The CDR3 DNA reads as TGTGCCAGCTCACGAGGACTAGCGGGAGGAAATGAGCAGTTCTTC.